This entry lists 31 T cell receptor beta chains sequenced from one sample in a study of spatial heterogeneity in lung cancer. Whole-study results and caveats: Within tumors, counts of expanded alpha and beta TCRs tracked tumor mutation counts.

Time point given: sample taken at primary tumor resection. MiXCR, applied by TCRdb to the 5' RACE reads, yields one record per CDR3 protein. The sample consists of approximately 5,600 distinct CDR3 sequences, around 9.8% of them appearing once. These receptors' targets are unknown. The sample in question was lung tumor tissue, obtained at surgery. All receptors derive from a female donor with early-stage non-small cell lung cancer.

This clonotype was seen only a few times. V usage is TRBV20-1 and J usage is TRBJ2-5, with a weak D call TRBD2 (6 bases). Germline CDR1 reads DFQATT; CDR2 reads SNEGSKA (reference sequence). The CDR3 has 11 amino acids. CDR3 sequence reads: CTWTNQETQYF. The CDR3 DNA sequence: TGCACTTGGACTAACCAAGAGACCCAGTACTTC.

This clonotype was counted at least ten times. The chain carries TRBV11-2 and TRBJ1-1; D may be TRBD1 (6 bases). The V end was cut by 5 bases, the J end by 1 base, with 11 bases between. Germline values: CDR1 SGHAT, CDR2 FQNNGV. This CDR3 spans 14 amino acids. The CDR3 here is CASSLRGANTEAFF. CDR3 DNA sequence: TGTGCCAGCAGCCTAAGGGGGGCGAACACTGAAGCTTTCTTT.

This clonotype was recorded at least ten times. V is TRBV6-1 and J is TRBJ2-5, with D uncertain. There are 15 residues in the CDR3. Trimming took off 8 bases at V and 1 base at J, with 17 bases between the two ends. Germline V lookup: CDR1 MNHNS, CDR2 SASEGT. The CDR3 reads CASSRVGGPQETQYF. Written as DNA, the CDR3 is TGTGCCAGCTCCCGAGTCGGTGGGCCCCAAGAGACCCAGTACTTC.

Within the sample, this clonotype is medium-sized. J is TRBJ2-1 and V is TRBV9; TRBD2 matches 8 bases. The CDR3 runs to 20 residues. With 0 bases clipped from V and 0 bases from J, the junction kept 14 bases outside the gene matches. The V gene's germline CDR1 is SGDLS and CDR2 YYNGEE. Here the CDR3 DNA reads TGTGCCAGCAGCGTAGCTGGGACTAGTGGACTAATAAGCTCCTACAATGAGCAGTTCTTC. As protein: CASSVAGTSGLISSYNEQFF. Looking up the rest from reference TRBV9 and TRBJ2-1 gives the full variable domain: DSGVTQTPKHLITATGQRVTLRCSPRSGDLSVYWYQQSLDQGLQFLIQYYNGEERAKGNILERFSAQQFPDLHSELNLSSLELGDSALYFCASSVAGTSGLISSYNEQFFGPGTRLTVL.

This clonotype appeared a few times. The chain carries TRBV6-5 and TRBJ2-3; TRBD1 agrees at 7 bases. CDR1 and CDR2 (germline): MNHEY, SVGAGI. Trimming removed 8 bases from V and 7 bases from J; junction bases left unmatched: 6. The CDR3 runs 12 residues. CDR3 sequence (DNA): TGTGCCAGCGGACTGACAGGGTATACGCAGTATTTT. Translation gives CASGLTGYTQYF.

This clonotype was recorded many times. The chain employs TRBV4-2 and TRBJ2-7; TRBD1 matches at 8 bases. In germline, CDR1 is LGHNA, CDR2 YNFKEQ. This CDR3 comprises 16 residues. The V and J ends lost 1 base and 4 bases, in that order; junction bases with no gene match: 9. The CDR3 DNA reads as TGTGCCAGCAGCCAAGGCTGGGGACAGGACCGATACGAGCAGTACTTC. It codes for CASSQGWGQDRYEQYF.

The CDR3 region is CASSPLMRADTQYF. The CDR3 DNA is TGTGCCAGCAGTCCCCTAATGCGGGCAGATACGCAGTATTTT. This sequence joins TRBV28 and TRBJ2-3; D is perhaps TRBD2 (5 bases). There are 14 residues in the CDR3. Trimming took 5 bases from V and 4 from J, leaving 13 bases between them. Germline CDR1 is MDHEN and CDR2 is SYDVKM.

This clonotype showed up many times. Its ends do not fully match the called genes, so a read error is possible. This sequence joins TRBV7-2 and TRBJ2-5; the match to TRBD2 covers 11 bases. This CDR3 has 14 amino acids. The germline V gene has CDR1 SGHTA and CDR2 FQGNSA. The CDR3 loop reads CASSLAGGSETQYF. CDR3 DNA: TGTGCCAGCAGCCTAGCGGGAGGAAGTGAGACCCAGTACTTC.

This clonotype was observed many times. V is TRBV5-6 and J is TRBJ2-1, with 7 positions matching TRBD2. CDR3 length equals 17 residues. Germline trimming cut 1 base from V and 12 bases from J; bases unmatched to any gene: 19. Germline loops: CDR1 SGHDT, CDR2 YYEEEE. CDR3 loop: CASSLFPRTSGAVVQFF. CDR3 DNA: TGTGCCAGCAGCTTGTTCCCCAGGACTAGTGGGGCCGTTGTGCAGTTCTTC. Full variable domain (missing parts from reference TRBV5-6 and TRBJ2-1): DAGVTQSPTHLIKTRGQQVTLRCSPKSGHDTVSWYQQALGQGPQFIFQYYEEEERQRGNFPDRFSGHQFPNYSSELNVNALLLGDSALYLCASSLFPRTSGAVVQFFGPGTRLTVL.

This clonotype counts as medium-sized. This sequence joins TRBV7-2 and TRBJ2-4; D unresolved. Germline assignment: CDR1 SGHTA and CDR2 FQGNSA. The CDR3 is 15 amino acids. Trimming cost V 4 bases and J 0 bases, with 10 bases left between them. CDR3 nucleotide sequence: TGTGCCAGCAGCTCAAGCCTCATAGCCAAAAACATTCAGTACTTC. Its translation: CASSSSLIAKNIQYF.

This clonotype is medium-sized within its sample. The rearrangement links TRBV28 to TRBJ2-2, with 7 bases identical to TRBD2. The CDR3 extends over 15 amino acids. Germline V gene sequence: CDR1 MDHEN, CDR2 SYDVKM. V was pared by 4 bases and J by 5 bases, with 7 bases of the junction left unmatched. In nucleotides, the CDR3 is TGTGCCAGCAGTTCCGGCGGGAGCCGAACCGGGGAGCTGTTTTTT. Amino acids: CASSSGGSRTGELFF.

This clonotype was counted only a few times. Compared with germline, one end of the junction differs, possibly owing to a read error. The chain combines TRBV6-1 with TRBJ2-3; 10 positions agree with TRBD1. The CDR3 has 16 amino acids. Germline values: CDR1 MNHNS, CDR2 SASEGT. CDR3 protein: CVSSLDRGRGTDTQYF. The CDR3 DNA reads as TGTGTCAGCAGTCTAGACAGGGGGCGCGGCACAGATACGCAGTATTTT.

This clonotype was observed a few times. The J gene is TRBJ2-3, the V gene TRBV10-1; TRBD2 aligns across 10 bases. J was trimmed by 0 bases and V by 2 bases; bases with no gene match: 5. CDR1 is WNHNN, CDR2 SYGVQD, per germline (reference sequence). This CDR3 is built from 17 residues. The CDR3 coding sequence is TGCGCCAGCAGTGAGCTCCTAGCGGGGGCCAGCACAGATACGCAGTATTTT. Protein product: CASSELLAGASTDTQYF.

This clonotype counts as medium-sized (0.01 to 0.1%). This chain uses TRBV7-3 with TRBJ1-1; D uncertain. The CDR3 runs 13 residues. The germline gives CDR1 SGHTA, CDR2 FQGTGA. V was clipped by 0 bases and J by 4 bases, with 6 bases between them. CDR3 sequence: CASSLTLGTEAFF. In nucleotides, the CDR3 is TGTGCCAGCAGCTTAACGTTGGGCACTGAAGCTTTCTTT.

This chain joins TRBV4-1 and TRBJ2-1; 8 bases agree with TRBD1. CDR1 MGHRA and CDR2 YSYEKL come from the germline V gene. The CDR3 spans 18 residues. V was clipped by 2 bases and J by 0 bases; unmatched bases: 9. CDR3 sequence: CASSQRRQGASSYNEQFF. CDR3 nucleotide sequence: TGCGCCAGCAGCCAAAGGCGCCAGGGGGCGAGCTCCTACAATGAGCAGTTCTTC.

This clonotype was seen at least ten times. The CDR3 sequence: CASSPSGTSGYNEQFF. CDR3 DNA: TGTGCCAGCTCACCATCCGGGACTAGCGGGTACAATGAGCAGTTCTTC. The J gene is TRBJ2-1, the V gene TRBV18; TRBD2 matches at 12 bases. Germline V gene sequence: CDR1 KGHSH, CDR2 LQKENI. The junction had 3 bases not matched to a gene; V was cut back by 2 bases and J by 4 bases. This CDR3 region has 16 residues.

This clonotype was counted at least ten times. V and J are TRBV30 and TRBJ1-3; D call uncertain. This CDR3 has 15 residues. The germline V gene encodes CDR1 GTSNPN and CDR2 SVGIG (reference sequence). V was cut by 0 bases and J by 9 bases, with 18 bases left in between. The CDR3 DNA is TGTGCCTGGAGTGTACCGTCCGGCGGGTCCGTCACCATATATTTT. Encoded protein: CAWSVPSGGSVTIYF.

This clonotype was detected many times. The chain carries TRBV19 and TRBJ1-4; TRBD1 is a possible D gene (6 bases). The CDR3 is 15 amino acids. Trimming stripped 6 bases from V and 10 bases from J, with 21 bases between. Germline lookup yields CDR1 LNHDA and CDR2 SQIVND (reference sequence). This CDR3 reads CASSTSGTTLGKLFF. CDR3 nucleotides: TGTGCCAGTAGCACCTCCGGGACAACCTTGGGAAAACTGTTTTTT.

This clonotype is medium-sized in the sample. Given the absence of the conserved phenylalanine or tryptophan at the CDR3 end, a read error is likely. The chain combines TRBV12-3 or TRBV12-4 with TRBJ1-6; maybe TRBD1 (6 bases). The V end lost 4 bases, the J end lost 10 bases, and 14 bases lay between the germline ends. The CDR3 extends over 14 amino acids. CDR3 region: CASSYSGGGSPLHL. Here the CDR3 DNA reads TGTGCCAGCAGTTATAGCGGGGGCGGATCACCCCTCCACCTT.

This sequence joins TRBV20-1 and TRBJ2-1; TRBD2 might be the D (6 bases). CDR1 is DFQATT and CDR2 is SNEGSKA in the germline V gene (reference sequence). The V end lost 5 bases, the J end lost 6 bases, and 8 bases lay between the germline ends. There are 11 residues in the CDR3. CDR3 DNA sequence: TGCAGTGCTCAGACTAGCAATGAGCAGTTCTTC. Its translation is CSAQTSNEQFF.

The table lists this clonotype with many counts. The chain is built from TRBV10-3 and TRBJ1-2; unclear D gene. The CDR3 loop spans 15 amino acids. Germline lookup yields CDR1 ENHRY and CDR2 SYGVKD. The germline V and J ends were trimmed by 0 bases and 4 bases, with 12 bases remaining between them. CDR3 sequence reads: CAISESVDPSYGYTF. In DNA form, the CDR3 reads TGTGCCATCAGTGAGTCGGTGGATCCCAGCTATGGCTACACCTTC.

In its sample, this clonotype is medium-sized (0.01 to 0.1%). A read error may be the cause here, since a much bigger clone is one base away. The rearrangement uses TRBV7-9 and TRBJ2-1; D is perhaps TRBD2 (6 bases). The CDR3 spans 15 residues. The V gene's germline CDR1 is SEHNR and CDR2 FQNEAQ (reference sequence). The CDR3 spells CASNLGFERVDEQFF. The CDR3, as DNA: TGTGCCAGCAACTTAGGTTTCGAGCGGGTGGATGAGCAGTTCTTC.

Many counts were recorded for this clonotype. The chain uses TRBV4-1 and TRBJ2-1, with D unclear. From germline, CDR1 is MGHRA and CDR2 YSYEKL. V lost 1 base, J lost 5 bases, and 21 bases lay in between. The CDR3 contains 18 residues. CDR3 in DNA: TGCGCCAGCAGCCAAGGTCTCCTCGGCAGATTGCCCAACAATGAGCAGTTCTTC. Translated: CASSQGLLGRLPNNEQFF.

This clonotype is deemed medium-sized. The genes are TRBV3-1 and TRBJ2-7; possibly TRBD1 for D (5 bases). The germline V gene encodes CDR1 LGHDT and CDR2 YNNKEL (reference sequence). The V gene lost 0 bases and the J gene lost 0 bases, with 12 bases spanning the gap. CDR3 length: 16 amino acids. The DNA of the CDR3 is TGTGCCAGCAGCCAAGATCGGACACCGACCTCCTACGAGCAGTACTTC. Protein sequence: CASSQDRTPTSYEQYF.

This clonotype was picked up many times. The chain has TRBV20-1 and TRBJ2-5; TRBD2 agrees at 7 bases. The CDR3 is 12 residues long. The J segment lost 5 bases and the V segment lost 5 bases, leaving 5 bases of the junction unmatched. From germline, CDR1 is DFQATT and CDR2 SNEGSKA (reference sequence). The CDR3 nucleotides are TGCAGTGCTCAAGCGGGACGGGAGACCCAGTACTTC. Protein: CSAQAGRETQYF.

This clonotype was observed a few times. The chain uses TRBV11-2 and TRBJ2-5; D gene ambiguous. Germline V gene lookup returns CDR1 SGHAT and CDR2 FQNNGV. This CDR3 is 13 amino acids long. The V and J ends lost 0 bases and 5 bases respectively, with 7 bases between them. The CDR3 reads CASSLEYGETQYF. The DNA for the CDR3 is TGTGCCAGCAGCTTAGAGTACGGGGAGACCCAGTACTTC. Using reference TRBV11-2 and TRBJ2-5 for the parts outside the CDR3, the full variable domain is EAGVAQSPRYKIIEKRQSVAFWCNPISGHATLYWYQQILGQGPKLLIQFQNNGVVDDSQLPKDRFSAERLKGVDSTLKIQPAKLEDSAVYLCASSLEYGETQYFGPGTRLLVL.

The rearrangement links TRBV14 to TRBJ1-4; a possible D gene is TRBD1 (6 bases). Germline assignment: CDR1 SGHDN and CDR2 FVKESK. V was shortened by 5 bases and J by 5 bases, with 18 bases between the two germline ends. This CDR3 has 16 residues. CDR3 bases: TGTGCCAGCAGCTTCATAACAGGGAGGGAGAATGAAAAACTGTTTTTT. Translation: CASSFITGRENEKLFF.

Of note for this clonotype: This is likely a read error, given that the CDR3 carries no conserved phenylalanine or tryptophan at its end. The J gene is TRBJ2-2, the V gene TRBV9, with D unclear. Germline lookup yields CDR1 SGDLS and CDR2 YYNGEE. The CDR3 covers 13 residues. V was clipped by 7 bases and J by 5 bases, with 12 bases between them. The CDR3 coding sequence is TGTGCCAGCGGATCATATAGGACCGGGGAGCTGTTTCTT. Its translation: CASGSYRTGELFL.

This clonotype was counted only a few times. V usage is TRBV11-2 and J usage is TRBJ2-1; D gene uncertain. The CDR3 has 14 amino acids. Germline CDR1 is SGHAT and CDR2 is FQNNGV. V was clipped by 5 bases and J by 7 bases, with 15 bases between them. The CDR3 is CASSTSYGSNEQFF. CDR3 in DNA: TGTGCCAGCAGCACCTCTTATGGATCAAATGAGCAGTTCTTC. The full variable domain, in which reference TRBV11-2 and TRBJ2-1 provide the parts outside the CDR3, is EAGVAQSPRYKIIEKRQSVAFWCNPISGHATLYWYQQILGQGPKLLIQFQNNGVVDDSQLPKDRFSAERLKGVDSTLKIQPAKLEDSAVYLCASSTSYGSNEQFFGPGTRLTVL.

This clonotype is medium-sized within its sample. The chain links TRBV2 to TRBJ1-4; D perhaps matches TRBD1 (5 bases). Germline assignment: CDR1 SNHLY and CDR2 FYNNEI. The CDR3 covers 13 residues. V lost 6 bases to trimming and J lost 7 bases, with 12 bases between them. The CDR3, as DNA: TGTGCCAGCAGCGCAGAGGGGAGTGAAAAACTGTTTTTT. Translated: CASSAEGSEKLFF.

This clonotype was counted at least ten times. This chain joins TRBV18 and TRBJ1-3; 7 bases agree with TRBD1. There are 17 residues in the CDR3. The J segment lost 2 bases and the V segment lost 1 base, leaving 8 bases of the junction unmatched. In germline, CDR1 is KGHSH, CDR2 LQKENI. CDR3 region: CASSPLVGDRAGNTIYF. CDR3 sequence (DNA): TGTGCCAGCTCACCACTTGTGGGGGACAGAGCTGGAAACACCATATATTTT.